The 20 T cell receptor beta chains listed next were all sequenced from one sample in a study of cytomegalovirus exposure and HLA in healthy donors. Measured with immunoSEQ multiplex PCR; TCRdb has only the in-frame clones, and not every one. The sample contains approximately 180,000 clones, around nine tenths of which appear only once. The sequencing input was PBMCs. These receptors were collected from a woman younger than 45 in good health and CMV-seronegative.

The chain employs TRBV5-1 and TRBJ2-5; 12 nucleotides agree with TRBD2. The CDR3 spans 17 residues. V shed 5 bases, J shed 5 bases, and the junction held 13 bases outside the gene matches. Germline V gene lookup returns CDR1 SGHRS and CDR2 YFSETQ. The CDR3 here is CASRSLAGGQYSETQYF. In DNA, the CDR3 is TGCGCCAGCAGAAGCCTAGCGGGGGGGCAGTACTCTGAGACCCAGTACTTC.

The rearrangement uses TRBV5-1 and TRBJ1-2; 7 positions agree with TRBD1. This CDR3 has 15 amino acids. Germline lookup yields CDR1 SGHRS and CDR2 YFSETQ. The J segment lost 3 bases and the V segment lost 0 bases, leaving 5 bases of the junction unmatched. CDR3 amino acids: CASSLEAGGYYGYTF. Written as DNA, the CDR3 is TGCGCCAGCAGCTTGGAGGCAGGGGGGTACTATGGCTACACCTTC.

Only one count was recorded for this clone. This chain links TRBV6-5 with TRBJ2-7; maybe TRBD1 (6 bases). CDR3 length: 14 amino acids. Germline lookup yields CDR1 MNHEY and CDR2 SVGAGI. The V and J ends lost 1 base and 2 bases respectively, with 9 bases between them. The CDR3 here is CASSYLDSPYEQYF. For the CDR3, the DNA is TGTGCCAGCAGTTACTTGGACAGTCCCTACGAGCAGTACTTC.

This chain links TRBV27 with TRBJ2-3, with 12 bases identical to TRBD2. Germline lookup yields CDR1 MNHEY and CDR2 SMNVEV (reference sequence). The length of the CDR3 is 15 residues. The V and J ends lost 6 bases and 9 bases, in that order; junction bases with no gene match: 10. The CDR3 sequence: CASSTGTSGSATQYF. The CDR3 nucleotides are TGTGCCAGCAGCACTGGGACTAGCGGGTCGGCCACGCAGTATTTT.

The chain combines TRBV5-8 with TRBJ1-1, with 8 positions matching TRBD1. The CDR3 is 14 residues long. Germline V gives CDR1 SGHTS, CDR2 YDEGEE. V was clipped by 4 bases and J by 1 base; unmatched bases: 3. The CDR3 nucleotides are TGTGCCAGCAGCCGGGACAGGCGGAACACTGAAGCTTTCTTT. This encodes CASSRDRRNTEAFF.

The chain joins TRBV7-9 to TRBJ1-1; D is undetermined. Germline assignment: CDR1 SEHNR and CDR2 FQNEAQ (reference sequence). With 4 bases removed from V and 1 base from J, the gap between germline ends came to 7 bases. This CDR3 has 13 amino acids. DNA for the CDR3: TGTGCCAGCAGCTCTCCAGGGAACACTGAAGCTTTCTTT. The encoded protein is CASSSPGNTEAFF. Full variable domain (rest looked up from reference TRBV7-9 and TRBJ1-1): DTGVSQNPRHKITKRGQNVTFRCDPISEHNRLYWYRQTLGQGPEFLTYFQNEAQLEKSRLLSDRFSAERPKGSFSTLEIQRTEQGDSAMYLCASSSPGNTEAFFGQGTRLTVV.

The chain recombines TRBV6-1 with TRBJ1-1; the D gene is possibly TRBD1 (5 bases). The CDR3 has 15 amino acids. CDR1 is MNHNS and CDR2 is SASEGT in the germline V gene. Trimming removed 4 bases from V and 2 bases from J, with 14 bases in between. The chain's CDR3 is CASSVLRDLNTEAFF. The CDR3 bases are TGTGCCAGCAGTGTTTTGCGGGACCTTAACACTGAAGCTTTCTTT.

V is TRBV6-1 and J is TRBJ1-1; D unclear. Trimming pared 3 bases from V and 10 bases from J, leaving 3 bases between. The CDR3 totals 9 residues. Germline V gene lookup returns CDR1 MNHNS and CDR2 SASEGT. Written as DNA, the CDR3 is TGTGCCAGCAGTGAGAGAGCTTTCTTT. Residues: CASSERAFF.

The chain is built from TRBV5-5 and TRBJ1-1, with a weak D call TRBD1 (5 bases). This CDR3 contains 15 residues. The germline V gene encodes CDR1 SGHKS and CDR2 YYEKEE (reference sequence). V gave up 4 bases and J gave up 3 bases, with 16 bases separating them. CDR3 nucleotides: TGTGCCAGCAGCCCGGATCCGACGGGGGACACTGAAGCTTTCTTT. As protein: CASSPDPTGDTEAFF.

The V call is TRBV7-6, the J call TRBJ1-1; D not certain. The V gene's germline CDR1 is SGHVS and CDR2 FNYEAQ. There are 15 residues in the CDR3. V was pared by 5 bases and J by 1 base, with 14 bases between. The chain's CDR3 is CASSPFSGPNTEAFF. CDR3 sequence (DNA): TGTGCCAGCAGCCCTTTCTCTGGGCCGAACACTGAAGCTTTCTTT.

V and J are TRBV27 and TRBJ2-1; TRBD2 matches 8 bases. This CDR3 has 15 residues. Germline V CDR1 and CDR2: MNHEY, SMNVEV (reference sequence). The V segment lost 3 bases and the J segment 6 bases; nucleotides outside the gene matches: 7. The CDR3 protein is CASSLAGGPSNEQFF. For the CDR3, the DNA is TGTGCCAGCAGTTTGGCGGGGGGACCGAGCAATGAGCAGTTCTTC.

The rearrangement uses TRBV6-1 and TRBJ1-2, with 8 bases aligning to TRBD1. J gave up 4 bases and V 4 bases, and 11 bases lay outside the gene matches. The CDR3 length is 16 residues. The germline V gene encodes CDR1 MNHNS and CDR2 SASEGT. DNA of the CDR3: TGTGCCAGCAGTGTGGGACAGGACCAATTCGCCTATGGCTACACCTTC. Its protein is CASSVGQDQFAYGYTF.

This sequence joins TRBV15 and TRBJ2-1; D call uncertain. There are 13 residues in the CDR3. In germline, CDR1 is LNHNV, CDR2 YYDKDF (reference sequence). Trimming took off 5 bases at V and 3 bases at J, with 8 bases between the two ends. The CDR3 protein is CATSYIYYNEQFF. The CDR3 coding sequence is TGTGCCACCAGCTACATATACTACAATGAGCAGTTCTTC.

V usage is TRBV5-1 and J usage is TRBJ1-3; D is unresolved. CDR3 length equals 14 residues. CDR1 SGHRS and CDR2 YFSETQ come from the germline V gene. V lost 0 bases and J 2 bases, leaving 6 bases between the germline ends. The chain's CDR3 is CASSLAGTGNTIYF. DNA for the CDR3: TGCGCCAGCAGCTTGGCCGGTACTGGAAACACCATATATTTT. Supplemented by reference TRBV5-1 and TRBJ1-3, the full variable domain reads KAGVTQTPRYLIKTRGQQVTLSCSPISGHRSVSWYQQTPGQGLQFLFEYFSETQRNKGNFPGRFSGRQFSNSRSEMNVSTLELGDSALYLCASSLAGTGNTIYFGEGSWLTVV.

The chain combines TRBV19 with TRBJ2-1, with 10 bases matching TRBD2. The ends lost 5 bases at V and 7 bases at J; junction bases unmatched: 8. CDR1 is LNHDA, CDR2 SQIVND, per germline (reference sequence). This CDR3 region has 15 residues. The DNA for the CDR3 is TGTGCCAGTAGTCGTAGCGGGGGGTTATTGAATGAGCAGTTCTTC. Amino acids: CASSRSGGLLNEQFF.

Comment on this clone: Other nucleotide sequences from this sample produce the same CDR3. V and J are TRBV5-1 and TRBJ2-7, with TRBD1 matching over 9 bases. The J segment lost 1 base and the V segment lost 2 bases, leaving 1 base of the junction unmatched. The CDR3 consists of 14 residues. From germline, CDR1 is SGHRS and CDR2 YFSETQ. CDR3 residues: CASSFGTGSYEQYF. The CDR3 nucleotides read TGCGCCAGCAGCTTTGGGACAGGGTCCTACGAGCAGTACTTC.

This chain uses TRBV19 with TRBJ2-1, with 8 bases that match TRBD2. Per the germline V gene, CDR1 is LNHDA and CDR2 is SQIVND (reference sequence). The CDR3 has 15 amino acids. V lost 5 bases, J lost 2 bases, and 5 bases stayed unmatched. The CDR3, as DNA: TGTGCCAGTAGTGTAAGCGGGGGCACCTACAATGAGCAGTTCTTC. Its protein is CASSVSGGTYNEQFF.

This rearrangement joins TRBV2 to TRBJ2-1; D is unresolved. Germline loops: CDR1 SNHLY, CDR2 FYNNEI. The CDR3 contains 14 residues. The germline V and J ends were trimmed by 1 base and 3 bases, with 7 bases remaining between them. The CDR3 reads CASSEEADYNEQFF. In DNA, the CDR3 is TGTGCCAGCAGTGAAGAGGCGGACTACAATGAGCAGTTCTTC.

The CDR3 DNA reads as TGTGCCAGCAGCTTGGTGAAAGCGGGGCAGTACTCCTACGAGCAGTACTTC. Its protein product is CASSLVKAGQYSYEQYF. The V call is TRBV5-6, the J call TRBJ2-7; 7 nucleotides align to TRBD2. The length of the CDR3 is 17 residues. Trimming removed 0 bases from V and 0 bases from J; junction bases left unmatched: 9. Germline loops: CDR1 SGHDT, CDR2 YYEEEE.

J is TRBJ2-1 and V is TRBV11-2; 8 positions agree with TRBD2. The germline gives CDR1 SGHAT, CDR2 FQNNGV. Germline trimming cut 2 bases from V and 9 bases from J; bases unmatched to any gene: 6. The CDR3 covers 14 residues. The CDR3 here is CASSLRRGAAEQFF. CDR3 nucleotide sequence: TGTGCCAGCAGCTTAAGGCGGGGGGCGGCTGAGCAGTTCTTC.